Following are 27 T cell receptor beta chains from one sample sequenced in a study of beta chain features in type 1 diabetes. Of the isolated RNA, all was reverse transcribed, and so the sequenced material was expressed TCRB transcripts. Here immunoSEQ multiplex PCR was the method, and the copy in TCRdb shows in-frame clones only, minus some. Of under 250,000 clones listed, about 14% are singletons. Material: naive CD4+ T cells from blood. These receptors all stem from a woman in her thirties or forties in good health.

V and J are TRBV6-6 and TRBJ2-2; 7 nucleotides match TRBD2. This CDR3 comprises 13 residues. The germline V gene has CDR1 MNHNY and CDR2 SVGAGI (reference sequence). J lost 5 bases, V lost 10 bases, and 7 bases had no gene match. For the CDR3, the DNA is TGTGCCACCAGATCCGGGGGGACCGGGGAGCTGTTTTTT. Protein sequence: CATRSGGTGELFF.

The chain recombines TRBV7-2 with TRBJ1-5; D gene ambiguous. Germline-derived CDR1 and CDR2 are SGHTA and FQGNSA. Deletions cut 5 bases from V and 7 bases from J, with 12 bases between. The CDR3 extends over 13 amino acids. DNA of the CDR3: TGTGCCAGCAGCGCAGGCTTAGGACAGCCCCAGCATTTT. Protein sequence: CASSAGLGQPQHF.

This chain links TRBV11-2 with TRBJ1-2, with no clear D. V was cut by 4 bases and J by 4 bases, with 10 bases left in between. Per the germline V gene, CDR1 is SGHAT and CDR2 is FQNNGV. The CDR3 totals 13 residues. This CDR3 is CASSYGQSYGYTF. The CDR3 bases are TGTGCCAGCAGCTATGGGCAGAGCTATGGCTACACCTTC.

This clone was detected a few times. The chain uses TRBV6-1 and TRBJ2-4, with D maybe TRBD1 (5 bases). Trimming took 6 bases from V and 7 from J, leaving 22 bases between them. There are 16 residues in the CDR3. Germline-derived CDR1 and CDR2 are MNHNS and SASEGT. The CDR3 bases are TGTGCCAGCAGCGAAAATACCAGGGTCCCCCCCAACATTCAGTACTTC. Translated, it gives CASSENTRVPPNIQYF.

This clone was seen only a few times. J is TRBJ2-2 and V is TRBV5-4, with D possibly TRBD1 on 5 matching bases. Per germline, CDR1 SGHNT and CDR2 YYREEE (reference sequence). This CDR3 contains 15 residues. The ends were cut back, 3 bases at V and 1 base at J, with 10 bases in the middle. The DNA of the CDR3 is TGTGCCAGCAGCTCGAGACAGAGGAACACCGGGGAGCTGTTTTTT. Translation gives CASSSRQRNTGELFF.

The chain is built from TRBV5-6 and TRBJ1-2, with D perhaps matching TRBD1 (6 bases). Germline V gene lookup returns CDR1 SGHDT and CDR2 YYEEEE. This CDR3 has 13 residues. V was trimmed by 4 bases and J by 5 bases, leaving 12 bases between them. CDR3 DNA sequence: TGTGCCAGCAGCACGACAGGAAGATATGGCTACACCTTC. Its protein is CASSTTGRYGYTF.

The genes are TRBV5-4 and TRBJ1-3, with D possibly TRBD1 on 5 matching bases. Germline V gives CDR1 SGHNT, CDR2 YYREEE (reference sequence). The V end lost 2 bases, the J end lost 7 bases, and 10 bases lay between the germline ends. There are 13 residues in the CDR3. The CDR3 coding sequence is TGTGCCAGCAGCTTTTCTCAGGGTAACACCATATATTTT. It yields the protein CASSFSQGNTIYF.

The table lists this clone with a few counts. The chain couples TRBV18 to TRBJ2-7; 9 nucleotides line up with TRBD1. Trimming took 5 bases from V and 2 from J; bases not matched to a gene: 10. Looked up from germline, CDR1 is KGHSH and CDR2 is LQKENI. The CDR3 sequence is 16 residues long. CDR3 protein: CASSKLPGQGPYEQYF. In DNA, the CDR3 is TGTGCCAGCTCAAAACTTCCGGGACAGGGCCCCTACGAGCAGTACTTC.

This clone has more than one count but fewer than ten. The V gene is TRBV5-4, the J gene TRBJ1-1, with D perhaps TRBD1 (5 bases). The V gene's germline CDR1 is SGHNT and CDR2 YYREEE (reference sequence). V lost 4 bases, J lost 5 bases, and 15 bases lay in between. There are 14 residues in the CDR3. In nucleotides, the CDR3 is TGTGCCAGCAGCCACGGGGGAGCCGGTACTGAAGCTTTCTTT. As protein: CASSHGGAGTEAFF.

This chain joins TRBV5-1 and TRBJ2-5; TRBD1 aligns across 8 bases. CDR1 and CDR2 from the germline V gene are SGHRS and YFSETQ. The CDR3 has 15 amino acids. Trimming removed 0 bases from V and 3 bases from J; junction bases left unmatched: 4. The CDR3 is CASSLAPGGEETQYF. The CDR3 DNA reads TGCGCCAGCAGCTTGGCGCCAGGGGGCGAAGAGACCCAGTACTTC. Together with reference TRBV5-1 and TRBJ2-5, the CDR3 gives the full variable domain: KAGVTQTPRYLIKTRGQQVTLSCSPISGHRSVSWYQQTPGQGLQFLFEYFSETQRNKGNFPGRFSGRQFSNSRSEMNVSTLELGDSALYLCASSLAPGGEETQYFGPGTRLLVL.

The rearrangement links TRBV7-2 to TRBJ2-7, with TRBD2 identical over 7 bases. CDR1 and CDR2 (germline): SGHTA, FQGNSA. This CDR3 has 14 residues. The ends lost 3 bases at V and 2 bases at J; junction bases unmatched: 4. Here the CDR3 reads CASSLGGSTYEQYF. The CDR3 DNA reads as TGTGCCAGCAGCTTGGGCGGGAGCACCTACGAGCAGTACTTC.

This clone was observed a few times. This chain joins TRBV5-1 and TRBJ2-7; D perhaps matches TRBD2 (6 bases). Germline V gene sequence: CDR1 SGHRS, CDR2 YFSETQ. Between the trimmed V and J ends, which lost 1 base and 6 bases, there was a span of 17 bases. The CDR3 is 15 amino acids. CDR3 nucleotides: TGCGCCAGCAGCTTGTACATTGTGGCGGGGAGCGAGCAGTACTTC. Its translation is CASSLYIVAGSEQYF.

The chain has TRBV5-1 and TRBJ1-5; 10 bases align to TRBD1. V lost 3 bases, J lost 6 bases, and 12 bases stayed unmatched. Germline values: CDR1 SGHRS, CDR2 YFSETQ. The CDR3 consists of 17 residues. DNA of the CDR3: TGCGCCAGCAGCTCCAACCGCCGGACAGGGGGAGGTCAGCCCCAGCATTTT. Its translation: CASSSNRRTGGGQPQHF.

This clone occurred a few times. The V and J genes are TRBV7-2 and TRBJ2-3, with D possibly being TRBD1 (7 bases). Deletions cut 7 bases from V and 2 bases from J, with 16 bases between. From germline, CDR1 is SGHTA and CDR2 FQGNSA. This CDR3 comprises 15 residues. The DNA of the CDR3 is TGTGCCAGCAACTGGCAGGGGGGACTCACAGATACGCAGTATTTT. Residues: CASNWQGGLTDTQYF.

This clone was picked up a small number of times. The chain uses TRBV6-6 and TRBJ2-7; 9 nucleotides agree with TRBD1. CDR3 length equals 13 residues. The V gene's germline CDR1 is MNHNY and CDR2 SVGAGI (reference sequence). V lost 6 bases and J lost 5; bases outside the gene matches: 5. CDR3 sequence: CASRPTGGHEQYF. CDR3 bases: TGTGCCAGCAGGCCAACAGGGGGCCACGAGCAGTACTTC.

The chain recombines TRBV21-1 with TRBJ2-3; TRBD1, as called in the table, went unchecked against the DNA. TRBV21-1 is classified as a pseudogene. This CDR3 is built from 16 residues. The CDR3 sequence is CASSWGQGGGTDTQYF. Here the CDR3 DNA reads TGTGCCAGCAGCTGGGGACAGGGGGGCGGCACAGATACGCAGTATTTT.

This clone was observed a handful of times. The V call is TRBV5-1, the J call TRBJ2-3; D is perhaps TRBD2 (5 bases). V was cut by 1 base and J by 3 bases, with 9 bases left in between. The germline V gene has CDR1 SGHRS and CDR2 YFSETQ. This CDR3 is 14 amino acids long. The CDR3 loop reads CASSLLGITDTQYF. The CDR3 DNA reads TGCGCCAGCAGCTTGCTCGGGATAACAGATACGCAGTATTTT.

J is TRBJ1-1 and V is TRBV7-9; D may be TRBD1 (5 bases). CDR3 length: 15 amino acids. V lost 4 bases and J lost 1, with 13 bases in between. Germline V gives CDR1 SEHNR, CDR2 FQNEAQ (reference sequence). The CDR3 DNA reads as TGTGCCAGCAGCTCAGATCAGGGTTCGAACACTGAAGCTTTCTTT. Its translation is CASSSDQGSNTEAFF.

The rearrangement uses TRBV5-6 and TRBJ2-7; a weak D match, TRBD1 (6 bases). Per germline, CDR1 SGHDT and CDR2 YYEEEE. The CDR3 spans 18 residues. Trimming took off 0 bases at V and 2 bases at J, with 21 bases between the two ends. The chain's CDR3 is CASSLAKFGDTGTYEQYF. The CDR3 region has the DNA TGTGCCAGCAGCTTGGCCAAATTCGGGGACACTGGTACCTACGAGCAGTACTTC.

V and J are TRBV18 and TRBJ2-3; 7 bases are shared with TRBD2. Germline V gives CDR1 KGHSH, CDR2 LQKENI. Germline trimming cut 10 bases from V and 4 bases from J; bases unmatched to any gene: 11. This CDR3 is built from 14 residues. For the CDR3, the DNA is TGTGCCACCAGCCCGGGGGGACTCTCAGATACGCAGTATTTT. Residues: CATSPGGLSDTQYF.

The chain employs TRBV7-6 and TRBJ1-4; the D is unclear. The V gene lost 2 bases and the J gene lost 2 bases, with 9 bases spanning the gap. The CDR3 is made up of 15 amino acids. Germline V gene data show CDR1 as SGHVS and CDR2 as FNYEAQ. The CDR3 DNA is TGTGCCAGCAGCTTATACCAGTCGACTAATGAAAAACTGTTTTTT. It yields the protein CASSLYQSTNEKLFF.

The rearrangement links TRBV7-9 to TRBJ1-1, with D perhaps matching TRBD1 (5 bases). V lost 3 bases and J lost 5, with 7 bases in between. Germline CDR1 is SEHNR and CDR2 is FQNEAQ (reference sequence). This CDR3 has 12 amino acids. The CDR3 loop reads CASSFRETEAFF. The CDR3 region has the DNA TGTGCCAGCAGCTTCAGGGAAACTGAAGCTTTCTTT.

The chain recombines TRBV11-2 with TRBJ2-1, with 9 bases lining up with TRBD1. Germline loops: CDR1 SGHAT, CDR2 FQNNGV. The CDR3 sequence is 16 residues long. V shed 5 bases, J shed 3 bases, and the junction held 8 bases outside the gene matches. DNA for the CDR3: TGTGCCAGCAGCAAACAGGGGGCGGGTCGCTACAATGAGCAGTTCTTC. This encodes CASSKQGAGRYNEQFF.

The gene calls are TRBV7-8 and TRBJ2-5, with D perhaps TRBD1 (6 bases). Germline CDR1 reads SGHVS; CDR2 reads FQNEAQ. V was shortened by 4 bases and J by 3 bases, with 15 bases between the two germline ends. The CDR3 is 15 residues long. CDR3 nucleotide sequence: TGTGCCAGCAGCTCCGGGACAAACCTAAAAGAGACCCAGTACTTC. This translates into CASSSGTNLKETQYF.

This clone showed up just a few times. V and J are TRBV9 and TRBJ2-7, with a weak D call TRBD2 (5 bases). The CDR3 length is 14 residues. Germline-derived CDR1 and CDR2 are SGDLS and YYNGEE. V shed 7 bases and J shed 3 bases, with 17 bases lying between them. CDR3 loop: CASGPSPGIYEQYF. The CDR3 DNA sequence: TGTGCCAGCGGCCCATCTCCCGGGATCTACGAGCAGTACTTC.

There are a few counts of this clone. V and J are TRBV9 and TRBJ1-2, with 8 bases that match TRBD1. The CDR3 has 15 amino acids. Germline V gene data show CDR1 as SGDLS and CDR2 as YYNGEE. Trimming took 2 bases from V and 9 from J; bases not matched to a gene: 12. CDR3 sequence: CASSVGGDRRSSYTF. The CDR3 region has the DNA TGTGCCAGCAGCGTGGGGGGGGACAGGAGGTCGAGCTACACCTTC.

The V call is TRBV2, the J call TRBJ1-1; 7 positions match TRBD1. This CDR3 comprises 14 residues. Germline V gene sequence: CDR1 SNHLY, CDR2 FYNNEI. J was trimmed by 4 bases and V by 11 bases; bases with no gene match: 13. The CDR3 loop reads CASRGQSLGTEAFF. Written as DNA, the CDR3 is TGTGCCTCAAGGGGGCAGAGTTTGGGCACTGAAGCTTTCTTT.